A selection of T cell receptor beta chains follows, all from one sample in a study of T cell repertoires in cytomegalovirus infection. These receptors lack a known antigen. TCRdb re-analysed the reads in MiXCR, keeping a single row per CDR3 protein. The sample has approximately 730,000 distinct CDR3 sequences; under 35% are singletons. The starting material was cultured CD8+ T cells from PBMCs, obtained from culture after CMV antigen stimulation. All receptors derive from a human donor in good health (CMV status not recorded). Some clones in this sample may be carry-over from other donors' samples. CDR3s include the opening cysteine and the closing phenylalanine or tryptophan. The D gene is left open where the match is weak.

D gene,V gene,J gene,CDR3 protein
NA,TRBV15,TRBJ2-5,CATSRDLGGTETQYF
NA,TRBV5-6,TRBJ2-5,CASSLSAGRKTQYF
TRBD2,TRBV9,TRBJ2-3,CASSSDSGGAADTQYF
NA,TRBV7-9,TRBJ1-2,CASSLLQNYGYTF
NA,TRBV27,TRBJ2-1,CASNSGIHNEQFF
TRBD2,TRBV6-6,TRBJ2-5,CASSYSMTRVLEIGGARETQYF
NA,TRBV19,TRBJ2-1,CASSMWNHYNEQFF
TRBD1,TRBV6-5,TRBJ1-1,CASTLSGGTEAFF
NA,TRBV7-9,TRBJ2-7,CASSLFGGVPGYEQYF
TRBD1,TRBV6-6,TRBJ2-5,CASVMGTGAVETQYF
TRBD1,TRBV5-4,TRBJ2-7,CASSSWTGYYEQYF
TRBD1,TRBV4-1,TRBJ2-4,CASSQAGTGIQYF
NA,TRBV5-1,TRBJ1-1,CASSLSRTPETEAFF
NA,TRBV7-2,TRBJ2-7,CASSATGPLVAYEQYF